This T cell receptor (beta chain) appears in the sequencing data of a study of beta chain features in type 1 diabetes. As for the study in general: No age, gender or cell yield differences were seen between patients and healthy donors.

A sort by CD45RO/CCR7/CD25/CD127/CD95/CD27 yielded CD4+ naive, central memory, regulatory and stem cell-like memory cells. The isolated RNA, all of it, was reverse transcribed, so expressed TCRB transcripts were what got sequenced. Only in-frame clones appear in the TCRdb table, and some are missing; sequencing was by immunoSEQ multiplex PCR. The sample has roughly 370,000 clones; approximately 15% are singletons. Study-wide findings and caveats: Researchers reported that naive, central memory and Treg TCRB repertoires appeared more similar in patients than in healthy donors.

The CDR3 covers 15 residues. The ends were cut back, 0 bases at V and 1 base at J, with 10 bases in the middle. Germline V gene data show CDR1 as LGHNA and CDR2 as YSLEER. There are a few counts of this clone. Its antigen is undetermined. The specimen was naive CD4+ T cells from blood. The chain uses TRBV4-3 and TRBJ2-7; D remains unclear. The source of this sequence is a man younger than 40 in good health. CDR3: CASSQERRPSYEQYF. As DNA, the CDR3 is TGCGCCAGCAGCCAAGAGCGACGGCCTTCCTACGAGCAGTACTTC.